The T cell receptor (beta chain) described here comes from a study of cytomegalovirus exposure and HLA in healthy donors. The CDR3 is 14 residues long. CDR1 is MNHEY and CDR2 is SVGAGI in the germline V gene. Germline trimming cut 6 bases from V and 1 base from J; bases unmatched to any gene: 2. As for the donors, each was a healthy bone marrow donor. A word on this clone: The antigen remains undetermined.

The PCR contained 60 Vbeta and 13 Jbeta primers. Sequenced by immunoSEQ multiplex PCR; TCRdb stores in-frame clones only, minus some. The sample gives around 130,000 clones, about 81% of which show up once; 5.5% to 7% is in the top ten. The study's findings and limits: As a later analysis showed, several of the most significant clusters appeared to be linked to common viral pathogens. In a later analysis, a genetic analysis reported fewer productive-TCR N-insertions in an Asian-associated ancestry cluster than the cohort average. Accurate predictions that matched the HLA-A and HLA-B alleles of most subjects were reportedly made from TCR beta sequences.

Source material: PBMCs. The source is a woman aged 40 to 50 in good health and CMV-seropositive. This chain joins TRBV6-5 and TRBJ2-2, with 7 bases fitting TRBD1. In DNA form, the CDR3 reads TGTGCCAGCAGGCGACAGGGGAACACCGGGGAGCTGTTTTTT. Residues: CASRRQGNTGELFF.